Listed here are 30 T cell receptor beta chains from one sample, sequenced in a study of blood T cell repertoires in COVID-19. TCRdb's table, derived via immunoSEQ multiplex PCR, lists solely in-frame clones and lacks some. The sample holds fewer than 250,000 clones, 75% to 90% seen once. Sequencing was performed on peripheral blood. These receptors came from a man aged 30 to 45 with COVID-19, enrolled during active disease.

The table lists this clone with a few counts. V is TRBV18 and J is TRBJ1-5; no clear D. Germline values: CDR1 KGHSH, CDR2 LQKENI. The ends were cut back, 3 bases at V and 1 base at J, with 10 bases in the middle. CDR3 size: 15 residues. Written as DNA, the CDR3 is TGTGCCAGCTCACCCGAGGGTGTCAGCAATCAGCCCCAGCATTTT. Its translation is CASSPEGVSNQPQHF.

As DNA, the CDR3 is TGTGCCAGCAGCCTCCAGCCTCCGGGACTAGCGGGGTCAGAGCAGTTCTTC. As protein: CASSLQPPGLAGSEQFF. This chain uses TRBV7-2 with TRBJ2-1; 13 bases are a match to TRBD2. Per the germline V gene, CDR1 is SGHTA and CDR2 is FQGNSA. The ends lost 5 bases at V and 10 bases at J; junction bases unmatched: 14. This CDR3 has 17 amino acids.

The chain has TRBV30 and TRBJ1-3; D possibly corresponds to TRBD1 (5 bases). V was trimmed by 7 bases and J by 0 bases, leaving 7 bases between them. Germline V gene lookup returns CDR1 GTSNPN and CDR2 SVGIG (reference sequence). CDR3 length: 12 residues. The CDR3: CALTDSGNTIYF. CDR3 in DNA: TGTGCCTTGACAGACTCTGGAAACACCATATATTTT. The whole variable domain, filled in from reference TRBV30 and TRBJ1-3, reads SQTIHQWPATLVQPVGSPLSLECTVEGTSNPNLYWYRQAAGRGLQLLFYSVGIGQISSEVPQNLSASRPQDRQFILSSKKLLLSDSGFYLCALTDSGNTIYFGEGSWLTVV.

This sequence joins TRBV25-1 and TRBJ2-1, with 7 positions matching TRBD2. The trim removed 2 bases at V and 7 bases at J, leaving 11 bases unmatched. The CDR3 runs to 16 residues. Germline V CDR1 and CDR2: MGHDK, SYGVNS. CDR3: CASSEPNRGSRNEQFF. The CDR3 nucleotides read TGTGCCAGCAGTGAACCCAACCGCGGGAGTCGGAATGAGCAGTTCTTC.

The CDR3 region has the DNA TGTGCCAGCACCAGGACCGGGACTAGCGGCACCGGGGAGCTGTTTTTT. Translated, it gives CASTRTGTSGTGELFF. This chain joins TRBV25-1 and TRBJ2-2, with 11 nucleotides matching TRBD2. V dropped 7 bases and J dropped 4; count of bases not matched to a gene: 8. The CDR3 runs 16 residues. Germline lookup yields CDR1 MGHDK and CDR2 SYGVNS.

V usage is TRBV6-5 and J usage is TRBJ2-7, with a weak D call TRBD1 (5 bases). V was shortened by 8 bases and J by 3 bases, with 11 bases between the two germline ends. The CDR3 spans 12 residues. The germline gives CDR1 MNHEY, CDR2 SVGAGI. The CDR3 region is CASVDSLYEQYF. The DNA of the CDR3 is TGTGCCAGCGTTGACAGCCTCTACGAGCAGTACTTC.

The chain couples TRBV19 to TRBJ1-5; 8 bases align to TRBD1. The CDR3 length is 15 residues. J was trimmed by 2 bases and V by 5 bases; bases with no gene match: 5. Germline CDR1 is LNHDA and CDR2 is SQIVND (reference sequence). The CDR3: CASSPIQGGNQPQHF. The CDR3 coding sequence is TGTGCCAGTAGTCCAATACAGGGGGGCAATCAGCCCCAGCATTTT.

J is TRBJ2-1 and V is TRBV4-3; TRBD2 matches 16 bases. The CDR3 extends over 17 amino acids. Germline CDR1 is LGHNA and CDR2 is YSLEER. Losses at the gene ends were 4 bases for V and 7 bases for J; bases not matched to a gene: 7. The CDR3 nucleotides read TGCGCCAGCAGCCCTGGGACTAGCGGGAGGGTTGGGAATGAGCAGTTCTTC. It specifies CASSPGTSGRVGNEQFF.

This chain connects TRBV7-9 to TRBJ1-4; no definite D call. Trimming took 5 bases from V and 5 from J, leaving 15 bases between them. The CDR3 sequence is 15 residues long. Germline V gene data show CDR1 as SEHNR and CDR2 as FQNEAQ (reference sequence). The CDR3, as DNA: TGTGCCAGCAGCCTGAGACTGGACTCAAATGAAAAACTGTTTTTT. Amino acids: CASSLRLDSNEKLFF.

This clone was recorded only once. This rearrangement joins TRBV9 to TRBJ1-5, with 7 bases fitting TRBD1. The CDR3 spans 14 residues. The trim removed 3 bases at V and 7 bases at J, leaving 7 bases unmatched. Germline V CDR1 and CDR2: SGDLS, YYNGEE. The chain's CDR3 is CASSAGQADQPQHF. Here the CDR3 DNA reads TGTGCCAGCAGCGCTGGACAGGCGGACCAGCCCCAGCATTTT.

This chain joins TRBV5-1 and TRBJ1-5; 10 positions match TRBD1. Losses at the gene ends were 4 bases for V and 2 bases for J; bases not matched to a gene: 3. The germline CDR1 and CDR2 sequences are SGHRS and YFSETQ. This CDR3 has 15 residues. The DNA for the CDR3 is TGCGCCAGCAGCAACGGGACAGGGGGCAATCAGCCCCAGCATTTT. Translated, it gives CASSNGTGGNQPQHF.

The table lists this clone with a count of one. The chain couples TRBV14 to TRBJ2-1, with 11 bases matching TRBD2. V lost 0 bases, J lost 9 bases, and 4 bases stayed unmatched. There are 15 residues in the CDR3. Germline V lookup: CDR1 SGHDN, CDR2 FVKESK. Here the CDR3 DNA reads TGTGCCAGCAGCCAAGAAATAGCGGGAGGGCGTGAGCAGTTCTTC. Translating gives CASSQEIAGGREQFF.

The chain employs TRBV6-5 and TRBJ1-2; maybe TRBD1 (5 bases). CDR3 length equals 15 residues. CDR1 MNHEY and CDR2 SVGAGI come from the germline V gene. Trimming cost V 0 bases and J 2 bases, with 10 bases left between them. The CDR3 bases are TGTGCCAGCAGTTACTCGTTGCGGGGCAACTATGGCTACACCTTC. Its translation: CASSYSLRGNYGYTF.

The CDR3 bases are TGTGCCATCAGTGAGTCGGTGACTAGCTCTAGCACAGATACGCAGTATTTT. Protein product: CAISESVTSSSTDTQYF. V is TRBV10-3 and J is TRBJ2-3, with 7 nucleotides matching TRBD2. This CDR3 is 17 amino acids long. Looked up from germline, CDR1 is ENHRY and CDR2 is SYGVKD. The ends lost 0 bases at V and 0 bases at J; junction bases unmatched: 6.

The chain combines TRBV7-9 with TRBJ2-1; D possibly corresponds to TRBD2 (5 bases). Deletions cut 1 base from V and 4 bases from J, with 11 bases between. Germline assignment: CDR1 SEHNR and CDR2 FQNEAQ (reference sequence). This CDR3 has 15 amino acids. The CDR3 here is CASSLGGGRYNEQFF. The CDR3 DNA reads TGTGCCAGCAGCTTAGGAGGAGGACGGTACAATGAGCAGTTCTTC.

CDR3 in amino acids: CASSLAARQGINYGYTF. The DNA for the CDR3 is TGTGCCAGCAGCTTAGCGGCGAGGCAGGGGATTAACTATGGCTACACCTTC. V usage is TRBV7-2 and J usage is TRBJ1-2, with a weak D call TRBD1 (6 bases). This CDR3 is built from 17 residues. V was pared by 0 bases and J by 1 base, with 15 bases between. CDR1 is SGHTA, CDR2 FQGNSA, per germline.

CDR3 loop: CSVRRNTEAFF. The CDR3 region has the DNA TGCAGCGTTCGGAGGAACACTGAAGCTTTCTTT. V gene TRBV29-1 combines with J gene TRBJ1-1, with D uncertain. Trimming stripped 5 bases from V and 1 base from J, with 5 bases between. The CDR3 is made up of 11 amino acids. Germline V lookup: CDR1 SQVTM, CDR2 ANQGSEA.

The chain has TRBV3-1 (or the pseudogene TRBV3-2) and TRBJ1-1; D may be TRBD1 (6 bases). The CDR3 has 14 amino acids. Trimming removed 3 bases at V and 5 bases at J, with 13 bases between. Germline V gene lookup returns CDR1 LGHDT and CDR2 YNNKEL (reference sequence). CDR3 amino acids: CASSHHGQQTEAFF. CDR3 nucleotides: TGTGCCAGCAGCCATCACGGACAGCAGACTGAAGCTTTCTTT.

The rearrangement links TRBV7-2 to TRBJ2-4, with a possible D match to TRBD1 (6 bases). CDR1 and CDR2 (germline): SGHTA, FQGNSA. The CDR3 is 13 residues long. V was shortened by 5 bases and J by 8 bases, with 13 bases between the two germline ends. The CDR3 is CASSGGPGDIQYF. In nucleotides, the CDR3 is TGTGCCAGCAGCGGGGGACCAGGGGACATTCAGTACTTC.

This chain's CDR3 is CASSVGAGSGGRYNEQFF. The CDR3 coding sequence is TGTGCCAGCAGCGTAGGTGCAGGGAGCGGGGGGCGGTATAATGAGCAGTTCTTC. This chain uses TRBV9 with TRBJ2-1, with 9 bases aligning to TRBD2. CDR1 is SGDLS, CDR2 YYNGEE, per germline. V was clipped by 0 bases and J by 7 bases; unmatched bases: 14. This CDR3 is 18 amino acids long.

J is TRBJ1-1 and V is TRBV11-1; 10 bases fit TRBD1. This CDR3 is 14 amino acids long. The germline V gene has CDR1 SGHAT and CDR2 FQDESV (reference sequence). V dropped 5 bases and J dropped 5; count of bases not matched to a gene: 5. In DNA form, the CDR3 reads TGTGCCAGCAGCCTACGGACAGGGGGAACTGAAGCTTTCTTT. This translates into CASSLRTGGTEAFF.

This sequence joins TRBV27 and TRBJ1-6; D not resolved. Trimming cost V 2 bases and J 7 bases, with 15 bases left between them. Germline assignment: CDR1 MNHEY and CDR2 SMNVEV (reference sequence). This CDR3 comprises 16 residues. In nucleotides, the CDR3 is TGTGCCAGCAGTTTAGGTACCTCTTCGGGGAATTCACCCCTCCACTTT. It translates to CASSLGTSSGNSPLHF.

V usage is TRBV24-1 and J usage is TRBJ1-1; TRBD1 might be the D (5 bases). Germline assignment: CDR1 KGHDR and CDR2 SFDVKD. Trimming took off 0 bases at V and 10 bases at J, with 8 bases between the two ends. This CDR3 has 12 amino acids. Here the CDR3 DNA reads TGTGCCACCAGTGATTTGCGGGGGTCAGCTTTCTTT. It encodes CATSDLRGSAFF.

The chain recombines TRBV7-2 with TRBJ1-2; 11 bases map to TRBD1. This CDR3 comprises 15 residues. Germline CDR1 is SGHTA and CDR2 is FQGNSA. Unmatched junction bases numbered 4, after V lost 5 bases and J lost 2 bases. In nucleotides, the CDR3 is TGTGCCAGCAGCGGGCGGACAGGGGGCAACTATGGCTACACCTTC. This codes for CASSGRTGGNYGYTF.

The chain combines TRBV10-3 with TRBJ2-1, with 11 bases identical to TRBD2. This CDR3 contains 15 residues. Germline V gives CDR1 ENHRY, CDR2 SYGVKD. With 6 bases clipped from V and 5 bases from J, the junction kept 6 bases outside the gene matches. The CDR3 DNA reads as TGTGCCATCAGCGAGACTAGCGGGGTCAACAATGAGCAGTTCTTC. Its translation is CAISETSGVNNEQFF.

V is TRBV27 and J is TRBJ2-3; D gene uncertain. Trimming stripped 7 bases from V and 0 bases from J, with 14 bases between. The CDR3 runs 15 residues. Germline V gives CDR1 MNHEY, CDR2 SMNVEV (reference sequence). This CDR3 reads CASTISGISTDTQYF. For the CDR3, the DNA is TGTGCCAGCACAATTTCAGGTATTAGCACAGATACGCAGTATTTT.

The chain has TRBV24-1 and TRBJ1-5, with TRBD1 as a possible D gene (5 bases). CDR1 is KGHDR, CDR2 SFDVKD, per germline. CDR3 length: 15 amino acids. The ends were cut back, 5 bases at V and 6 bases at J, with 16 bases in the middle. The CDR3 DNA is TGTGCCACCAGTGCTTCAGGACAATCGGGTCAGCCCCAGCATTTT. This codes for CATSASGQSGQPQHF.

The chain couples TRBV12-3 or TRBV12-4 to TRBJ1-1, with D perhaps matching TRBD1 (6 bases). CDR3 length: 13 amino acids. V lost 10 bases and J 1 base, leaving 13 bases between the germline ends. This CDR3 is CANRRTENTEAFF. DNA of the CDR3: TGTGCCAACCGACGGACAGAGAACACTGAAGCTTTCTTT.

The rearrangement joins TRBV7-8 to TRBJ2-2; perhaps TRBD2 as D (5 bases). CDR1 and CDR2 from the germline V gene are SGHVS and FQNEAQ. The CDR3 contains 16 residues. V gave up 1 base and J gave up 5 bases, with 14 bases separating them. The CDR3 sequence is CASSLGWARGTGELFF. The CDR3, as DNA: TGTGCCAGCAGCTTAGGTTGGGCCCGGGGTACCGGGGAGCTGTTTTTT.

V is TRBV5-8 and J is TRBJ1-4; perhaps TRBD1 as D (6 bases). CDR1 and CDR2 from the germline V gene are SGHTS and YDEGEE. V was cut by 0 bases and J by 8 bases, with 14 bases left in between. The CDR3 length is 15 residues. CDR3 protein: CASSLEGGVYEKLFF. CDR3 nucleotides: TGTGCCAGCAGCTTGGAAGGGGGAGTGTACGAAAAACTGTTTTTT.